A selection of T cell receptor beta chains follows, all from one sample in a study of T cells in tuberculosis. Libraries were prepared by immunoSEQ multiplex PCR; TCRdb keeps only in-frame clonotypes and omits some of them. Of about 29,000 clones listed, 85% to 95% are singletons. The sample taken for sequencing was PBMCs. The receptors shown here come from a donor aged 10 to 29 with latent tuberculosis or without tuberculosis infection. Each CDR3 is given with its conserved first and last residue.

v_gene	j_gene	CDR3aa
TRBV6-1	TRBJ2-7	CASSALDLPAYEQYF
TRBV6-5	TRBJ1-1	CASSRTVWDTEAFF
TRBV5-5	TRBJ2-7	CASSLTGGFSYEQYF
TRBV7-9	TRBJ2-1	CASSLEGGLYNEQFF
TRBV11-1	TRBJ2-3	CASSLRDRTMHTQYF
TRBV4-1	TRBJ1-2	CASSQDPGQGASGYTF
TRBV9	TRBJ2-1	CASSVSRWGRGYNEQFF
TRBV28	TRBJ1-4	CASSLLGPKEKLFF
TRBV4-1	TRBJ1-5	CASSQDRARGYNQPQHF
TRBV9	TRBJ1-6	CASSPAQGKNSPLHF
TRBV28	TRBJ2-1	CASRVGQGESNEQFF
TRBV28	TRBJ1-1	CASSFVARPNTEAFF
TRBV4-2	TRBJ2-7	CASRPGQGGPGEQYF
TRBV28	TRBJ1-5	CASRSPSGANQPQHF
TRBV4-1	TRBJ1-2	CASSHRGQGDYGYTF
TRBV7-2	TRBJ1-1	CASSPMLHLEAFF
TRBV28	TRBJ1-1	CASSDRSTGSGFF
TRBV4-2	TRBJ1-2	CASSQGSGGPYYGYTF
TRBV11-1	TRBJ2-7	CASSPGTGISREQYF
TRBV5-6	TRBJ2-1	CASSWTGESSYNEQFF
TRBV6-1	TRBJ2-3	CASSEFPPPREDGTDTQYF
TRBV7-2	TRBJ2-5	CASSYGGGDQETQYF
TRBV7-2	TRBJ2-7	CASSLALTSGGYEQYF
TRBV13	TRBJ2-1	CASSLGTTSGWEQFF
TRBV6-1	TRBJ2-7	CASGDLAGGTYEQYF
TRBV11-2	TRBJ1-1	CASSSSGQGGNTEAFF
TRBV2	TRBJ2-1	CASGDDRGRENEQFF
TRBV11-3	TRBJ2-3	CASSSKTGTGWADTQYF
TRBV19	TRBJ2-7	CASSIGTGHREQYF
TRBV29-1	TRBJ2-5	CSVLGPEGETQYF
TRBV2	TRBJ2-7	CASSLDRSGRLYEQYF
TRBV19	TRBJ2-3	CASSMAGGPDTQYF
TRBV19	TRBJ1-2	CASSDRTGNFYGYTF
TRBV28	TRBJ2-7	CASSLSGLLYEQYF
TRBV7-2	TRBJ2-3	CASSSSGRSTDTQYF
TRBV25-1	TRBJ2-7	CASSVRDRAYEQYF
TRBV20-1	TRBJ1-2	CSAIYGYTF
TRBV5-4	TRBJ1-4	CASSKSLEEGEKLFF
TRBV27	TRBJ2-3	CASSSWSSVTDTQYF
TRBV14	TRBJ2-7	CASSPSSDKSYEQYF
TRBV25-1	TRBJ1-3	CASSPPQMSSGNTIYF
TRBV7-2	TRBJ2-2	CASSRPGGLAGGQTGELFF
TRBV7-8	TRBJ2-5	CASSLGGRGRETQYF
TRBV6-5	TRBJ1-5	CASSYREGGQPQHF
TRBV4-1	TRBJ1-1	CASSHLVGRSVMNTEAFF
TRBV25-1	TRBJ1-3	CASSDRYSGNTIYF
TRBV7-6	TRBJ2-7	CASTDRVGQVREQYF
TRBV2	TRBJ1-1	CASLQASWATEAFF
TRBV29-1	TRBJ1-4	CSVSGNNEKLFF
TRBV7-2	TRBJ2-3	CASSLGGVALDTQYF
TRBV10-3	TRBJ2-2	CASAGDRVGELFF